These 30 T cell receptor beta chains originate from one sample sequenced in a study of shared clonotypes between healthy human individuals. Clones were read by immunoSEQ multiplex PCR, and TCRdb kept only the in-frame ones, dropping some. This table holds 2,500,000 or so clones, roughly 93% found once. Sequencing used naive CD4+ T cells from PBMCs. Noted subset: CD45RA+ positively selected. The origin of the receptors is a man aged 18 to 35 in good health. Some clones in this sample may be carry-over from other donors' samples.

The rearrangement joins TRBV27 to TRBJ2-7, with unresolved D. This CDR3 is built from 14 residues. CDR1 MNHEY and CDR2 SMNVEV come from the germline V gene (reference sequence). The V gene lost 8 bases and the J gene lost 2 bases, with 16 bases spanning the gap. CDR3 region: CASRRTSRTYEQYF. For the CDR3, the DNA is TGTGCCAGCCGACGGACGAGCAGAACCTACGAGCAGTACTTC.

The chain has TRBV7-9 and TRBJ2-5; 9 positions match TRBD1. Germline loops: CDR1 SEHNR, CDR2 FQNEAQ (reference sequence). Trimming took 4 bases from V and 5 from J; bases not matched to a gene: 8. The CDR3 runs 15 residues. The CDR3 DNA is TGTGCCAGCAGCTCCAAACAGGGGGCTTTTGAGACCCAGTACTTC. The encoded protein is CASSSKQGAFETQYF.

The chain is built from TRBV7-3 and TRBJ2-5, with 8 bases that match TRBD1. Per the germline V gene, CDR1 is SGHTA and CDR2 is FQGTGA. V dropped 5 bases and J dropped 5; count of bases not matched to a gene: 7. This CDR3 has 14 residues. CDR3 nucleotide sequence: TGTGCCAGCAGCCTCAGGGGGCCGGATGAGACCCAGTACTTC. It translates to CASSLRGPDETQYF.

The chain recombines TRBV7-9 with TRBJ1-1, with D tentatively TRBD1 (5 bases). CDR1 is SEHNR and CDR2 is FQNEAQ in the germline V gene (reference sequence). The length of the CDR3 is 12 residues. Trimming left V 5 bases short and J 8 bases short, with 12 bases between. The CDR3 coding sequence is TGTGCCAGCAGCCGAGGGACGGCAGAAGCTTTCTTT. Its protein product is CASSRGTAEAFF.

The V gene is TRBV10-3, the J gene TRBJ2-2; no firm D call. The CDR3 totals 14 residues. Germline CDR1 reads ENHRY; CDR2 reads SYGVKD. Trimming left V 6 bases short and J 0 bases short, with 8 bases between. The CDR3 sequence: CAIRTAANTGELFF. The CDR3 DNA follows: TGTGCCATCAGGACGGCCGCGAACACCGGGGAGCTGTTTTTT.

This rearrangement joins TRBV19 to TRBJ2-1; 7 nucleotides align to TRBD1. CDR1 and CDR2 from the germline V gene are LNHDA and SQIVND (reference sequence). The trim removed 4 bases at V and 3 bases at J, leaving 9 bases unmatched. The CDR3 consists of 16 residues. This CDR3 is CASSTRTGGIYNEQFF. The DNA for the CDR3 is TGTGCCAGTAGTACCCGGACAGGTGGGATCTACAATGAGCAGTTCTTC. The variable domain in full, completed from reference TRBV19 and TRBJ2-1, reads DGGITQSPKYLFRKEGQNVTLSCEQNLNHDAMYWYRQDPGQGLRLIYYSQIVNDFQKGDIAEGYSVSREKKESFPLTVTSAQKNPTAFYLCASSTRTGGIYNEQFFGPGTRLTVL.

The chain combines TRBV2 with TRBJ2-3; D is perhaps TRBD1 (5 bases). Germline values: CDR1 SNHLY, CDR2 FYNNEI. The CDR3 length is 15 residues. V was cut by 6 bases and J by 2 bases, with 15 bases left in between. The CDR3 DNA sequence: TGTGCCAGCAGCAAGACAGAATTCCCCACAGATACGCAGTATTTT. Translation: CASSKTEFPTDTQYF.

The V gene is TRBV5-8, the J gene TRBJ1-2, with D maybe TRBD1 (5 bases). Trimming removed 1 base at V and 4 bases at J, with 11 bases between. Germline values: CDR1 SGHTS, CDR2 YDEGEE. CDR3 length: 14 residues. DNA of the CDR3: TGTGCCAGCAGCTTGAGGGGCGAGGGCTATGGCTACACCTTC. Its protein is CASSLRGEGYGYTF.

V gene TRBV11-1 combines with J gene TRBJ2-1; 8 nucleotides align to TRBD2. The V gene end was trimmed by 5 bases and the J gene end by 9 bases; junction bases not matched to a gene: 15. Germline V gives CDR1 SGHAT, CDR2 FQDESV (reference sequence). The CDR3 extends over 16 amino acids. DNA for the CDR3: TGTGCCAGCAGCCCGTTAGGAGCGGGAGAAGCAGGTGAGCAGTTCTTC. Protein product: CASSPLGAGEAGEQFF.

The chain links TRBV5-1 to TRBJ1-1, with D uncertain. The CDR3 contains 14 residues. Germline lookup yields CDR1 SGHRS and CDR2 YFSETQ. The V and J ends lost 2 bases and 5 bases respectively, with 13 bases between them. CDR3 DNA: TGCGCCAGCAGCTTATCCGGGTCCCTAACTGAAGCTTTCTTT. Its protein is CASSLSGSLTEAFF.

The gene calls are TRBV2 and TRBJ2-7; 8 bases fit TRBD2. Per the germline V gene, CDR1 is SNHLY and CDR2 is FYNNEI. With V trimmed by 4 bases and J by 4 bases, 6 bases remained unmatched. The CDR3 contains 14 residues. CDR3 nucleotide sequence: TGTGCCAGCAGTGGGACAGCGGGGGTTTACGAGCAGTACTTC. It is translated as CASSGTAGVYEQYF.

The gene calls are TRBV11-2 and TRBJ2-7; 9 bases line up with TRBD2. This CDR3 comprises 16 residues. Losses at the gene ends were 1 base for V and 7 bases for J; bases not matched to a gene: 11. Germline CDR1 and CDR2: SGHAT and FQNNGV. CDR3 amino acids: CASSLATASGTREQYF. CDR3 coding DNA: TGTGCCAGCAGCTTAGCGACAGCTAGCGGGACAAGGGAGCAGTACTTC. The full variable domain, rest sourced from reference TRBV11-2 and TRBJ2-7, is EAGVAQSPRYKIIEKRQSVAFWCNPISGHATLYWYQQILGQGPKLLIQFQNNGVVDDSQLPKDRFSAERLKGVDSTLKIQPAKLEDSAVYLCASSLATASGTREQYFGPGTRLTVT.

The rearrangement links TRBV27 to TRBJ2-6; D is uncertain. From germline, CDR1 is MNHEY and CDR2 SMNVEV (reference sequence). Trimming pared 2 bases from V and 2 bases from J, leaving 7 bases between. The CDR3 has 15 residues. As DNA, the CDR3 is TGTGCCAGCAGTTTAATCCAGACTGGGGCCAACGTCCTGACTTTC. Protein: CASSLIQTGANVLTF.

In nucleotides, the CDR3 is TGTGCCAGCAGTCGGGTCCCACCCTCAACCGGGGAGCTGTTTTTT. This gives the protein CASSRVPPSTGELFF. This chain connects TRBV6-1 to TRBJ2-2; D is undetermined. V lost 5 bases and J 5 bases, leaving 15 bases between the germline ends. The CDR3 has 15 residues. Germline CDR1 reads MNHNS; CDR2 reads SASEGT.

As to this clone: The same CDR3 can be traced to other DNA sequences in this sample. This sequence joins TRBV28 and TRBJ2-7; D remains ambiguous. This CDR3 is 11 amino acids long. Germline V gene data show CDR1 as MDHEN and CDR2 as SYDVKM. V dropped 3 bases and J dropped 7 bases, with 7 bases sitting between them. The CDR3 protein is CASSFRTEQYF. CDR3 coding DNA: TGTGCCAGCAGTTTTAGAACGGAGCAGTACTTC.

This clone was seen more than once but under ten times. CDR3 residues: CASSTRTSGRGETQYF. The CDR3 region has the DNA TGTGCCAGCAGTACTCGGACTAGCGGGAGGGGGGAGACCCAGTACTTC. This chain joins TRBV27 and TRBJ2-5, with 15 positions matching TRBD2. The CDR3 totals 16 residues. Germline CDR1 is MNHEY and CDR2 is SMNVEV (reference sequence). With 5 bases clipped from V and 5 bases from J, the junction kept 6 bases outside the gene matches.

This clone was found a few times. The V gene is TRBV27, the J gene TRBJ1-1; D remains ambiguous. Germline loops: CDR1 MNHEY, CDR2 SMNVEV (reference sequence). Trimming stripped 7 bases from V and 2 bases from J, with 11 bases between. This CDR3 is built from 13 residues. The CDR3 sequence is CASKSAANTEAFF. CDR3 bases: TGTGCCAGCAAGTCGGCGGCTAACACTGAAGCTTTCTTT.

This clone was recorded once. This chain links TRBV5-1 with TRBJ2-6; unclear D gene. V shed 4 bases and J shed 0 bases, with 20 bases lying between them. Looked up from germline, CDR1 is SGHRS and CDR2 is YFSETQ. This CDR3 is built from 19 residues. Here the CDR3 reads CASSVTPPDVYSGANVLTF. The CDR3 DNA reads TGCGCCAGCAGCGTTACCCCCCCGGACGTCTACTCTGGGGCCAACGTCCTGACTTTC.

V is TRBV15 and J is TRBJ2-1, with 7 nucleotides matching TRBD2. This CDR3 region has 12 residues. Germline-derived CDR1 and CDR2 are LNHNV and YYDKDF (reference sequence). V trimming: 5 bases; J trimming: 10 bases; junction bases outside the gene matches: 5. CDR3 coding DNA: TGTGCCACCAGCTCGACTAGCCGAGAGCAGTTCTTC. As protein: CATSSTSREQFF.

This chain uses TRBV5-1 with TRBJ2-1; 12 nucleotides agree with TRBD2. The CDR3 is 16 residues long. J lost 2 bases, V lost 4 bases, and 4 bases had no gene match. In germline, CDR1 is SGHRS, CDR2 YFSETQ. The CDR3 DNA sequence: TGCGCCAGCAGCCTCCGACTAGCGGGAGCCTACAATGAGCAGTTCTTC. It codes for CASSLRLAGAYNEQFF.

This sequence joins TRBV9 and TRBJ2-3; TRBD2 aligns across 10 bases. Trimming removed 2 bases from V and 1 base from J; junction bases left unmatched: 4. Germline V gene lookup returns CDR1 SGDLS and CDR2 YYNGEE. This CDR3 spans 16 amino acids. The CDR3 sequence is CASSVTGTSGTDTQYF. CDR3 bases: TGTGCCAGCAGCGTCACCGGGACTAGCGGCACAGATACGCAGTATTTT.

The chain recombines TRBV5-8 with TRBJ2-1; 9 bases line up with TRBD1. There are 14 residues in the CDR3. Per the germline V gene, CDR1 is SGHTS and CDR2 is YDEGEE. With V trimmed by 7 bases and J by 3 bases, 5 bases remained unmatched. CDR3 sequence reads: CASYGQGLYNEQFF. For the CDR3, the DNA is TGTGCCAGCTATGGACAGGGGCTCTACAATGAGCAGTTCTTC.

Concerning this clone itself: This same CDR3 is encoded by further DNA sequences in the sample. The chain joins TRBV7-9 to TRBJ2-7; D may correspond to TRBD1 or TRBD2 (7 bases each). This CDR3 has 13 residues. Trimming shortened V by 4 bases and J by 3 bases, and 10 bases separated the two germline ends. In germline, CDR1 is SEHNR, CDR2 FQNEAQ (reference sequence). The CDR3 DNA sequence: TGTGCCAGCAGCTCCAGGGGGGGCTACGAGCAGTACTTC. Protein: CASSSRGGYEQYF.

This clone was detected once. The chain joins TRBV9 to TRBJ2-4; D not certain. Germline loops: CDR1 SGDLS, CDR2 YYNGEE. The CDR3 sequence is 16 residues long. Trimming stripped 0 bases from V and 1 base from J, with 11 bases between. The CDR3 loop reads CASSVVPTPAKNIQYF. The DNA for the CDR3 is TGTGCCAGCAGCGTAGTCCCTACGCCCGCCAAAAACATTCAGTACTTC.

The rearrangement links TRBV2 to TRBJ2-7, with TRBD1 matching over 8 bases. This CDR3 contains 16 residues. Germline V CDR1 and CDR2: SNHLY, FYNNEI. V shed 2 bases and J 6 bases; nucleotides not matched to a gene: 12. The CDR3 loop reads CASSEPSAGTGGEQYF. DNA of the CDR3: TGTGCCAGCAGTGAACCTTCGGCCGGAACAGGGGGCGAGCAGTACTTC.

The V gene is TRBV25-1, the J gene TRBJ2-5; TRBD1 might be the D (6 bases). The end of the DNA is better explained by TRBJ2-7, so the J call may be wrong. The CDR3 covers 14 residues. CDR1 and CDR2 from the germline V gene are MGHDK and SYGVNS. CDR3 nucleotide sequence: TGTGCCAGCAGTCCCCCCAGGGGCTTGAACGAGCAGTACTTC. Translation: CASSPPRGLNEQYF.

Only a few counts were recorded for this clone. This sequence joins TRBV5-1 and TRBJ1-1; 9 positions agree with TRBD1. Germline assignment: CDR1 SGHRS and CDR2 YFSETQ. Trimming removed 4 bases from V and 1 base from J; junction bases left unmatched: 2. The CDR3 has 14 amino acids. CDR3 bases: TGCGCCAGCAGCATGGACAGGGGGAACACTGAAGCTTTCTTT. Protein sequence: CASSMDRGNTEAFF.

The rearrangement joins TRBV5-1 to TRBJ2-5; 14 bases agree with TRBD2. The CDR3 runs to 16 residues. The germline gives CDR1 SGHRS, CDR2 YFSETQ. V lost 5 bases to trimming and J lost 4 bases; unmatched junction nucleotides: 7. CDR3 in amino acids: CASSPGTSGSGETQYF. The DNA for the CDR3 is TGCGCCAGCAGTCCCGGGACTAGCGGGAGTGGAGAGACCCAGTACTTC.

This clone occurred a few times. J is TRBJ1-1 and V is TRBV7-3; tentative D call: TRBD1 (6 bases). Trimming pared 2 bases from V and 5 bases from J, leaving 9 bases between. There are 13 residues in the CDR3. Germline CDR1 reads SGHTA; CDR2 reads FQGTGA. The CDR3 sequence is CASSLAGVTEAFF. Here the CDR3 DNA reads TGTGCCAGCAGCTTAGCAGGGGTGACTGAAGCTTTCTTT.

This chain uses TRBV15 with TRBJ1-1, with D possibly TRBD1 on 6 matching bases. The CDR3 loop spans 19 amino acids. V lost 0 bases and J 7 bases, leaving 27 bases between the germline ends. CDR1 LNHNV and CDR2 YYDKDF come from the germline V gene (reference sequence). CDR3 region: CATSRERFQGRDPRGEAFF. The CDR3 nucleotides read TGTGCCACCAGCAGAGAGAGATTCCAGGGAAGGGATCCCAGGGGTGAAGCTTTCTTT.